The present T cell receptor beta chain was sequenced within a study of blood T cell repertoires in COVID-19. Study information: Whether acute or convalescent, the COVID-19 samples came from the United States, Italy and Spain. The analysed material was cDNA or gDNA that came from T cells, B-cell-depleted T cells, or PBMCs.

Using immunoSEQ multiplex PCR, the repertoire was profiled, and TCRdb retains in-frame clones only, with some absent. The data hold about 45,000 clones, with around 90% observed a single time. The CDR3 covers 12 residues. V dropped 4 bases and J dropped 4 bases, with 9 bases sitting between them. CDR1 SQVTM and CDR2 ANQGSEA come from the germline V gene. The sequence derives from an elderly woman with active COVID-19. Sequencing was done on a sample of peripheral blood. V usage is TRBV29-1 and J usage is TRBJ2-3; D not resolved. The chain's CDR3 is CSVGVIPDTQYF. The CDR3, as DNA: TGCAGCGTTGGAGTAATCCCAGATACGCAGTATTTT.